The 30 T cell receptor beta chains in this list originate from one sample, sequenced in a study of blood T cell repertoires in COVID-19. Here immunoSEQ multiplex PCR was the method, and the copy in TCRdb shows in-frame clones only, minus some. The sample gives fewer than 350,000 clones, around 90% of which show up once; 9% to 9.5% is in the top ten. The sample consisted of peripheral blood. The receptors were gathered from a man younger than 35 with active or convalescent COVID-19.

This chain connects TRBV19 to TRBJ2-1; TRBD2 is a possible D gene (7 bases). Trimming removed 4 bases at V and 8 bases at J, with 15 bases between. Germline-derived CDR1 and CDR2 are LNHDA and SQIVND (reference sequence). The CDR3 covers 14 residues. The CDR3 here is CASSRGGTRDEQFF. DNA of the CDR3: TGTGCCAGTAGTAGGGGGGGCACTAGGGATGAGCAGTTCTTC.

CDR3 region: CASSPPHRGNTEAFF. CDR3 coding DNA: TGTGCCAGCAGCCCTCCTCACAGGGGGAACACTGAAGCTTTCTTT. The V and J genes are TRBV9 and TRBJ1-1; 7 nucleotides match TRBD1. Trimming at V came to 4 bases and at J to 1 base, leaving 7 bases not matched to a gene. The CDR3 is 15 residues long. Germline V lookup: CDR1 SGDLS, CDR2 YYNGEE. The full variable domain, rest sourced from reference TRBV9 and TRBJ1-1, is DSGVTQTPKHLITATGQRVTLRCSPRSGDLSVYWYQQSLDQGLQFLIQYYNGEERAKGNILERFSAQQFPDLHSELNLSSLELGDSALYFCASSPPHRGNTEAFFGQGTRLTVV.

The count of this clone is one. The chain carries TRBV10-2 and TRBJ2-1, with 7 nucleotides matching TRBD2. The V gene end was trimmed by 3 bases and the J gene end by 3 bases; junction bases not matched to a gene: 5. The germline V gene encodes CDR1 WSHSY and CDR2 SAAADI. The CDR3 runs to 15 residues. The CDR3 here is CASSERRGIYNEQFF. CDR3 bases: TGCGCCAGCAGTGAACGGCGGGGGATCTACAATGAGCAGTTCTTC.

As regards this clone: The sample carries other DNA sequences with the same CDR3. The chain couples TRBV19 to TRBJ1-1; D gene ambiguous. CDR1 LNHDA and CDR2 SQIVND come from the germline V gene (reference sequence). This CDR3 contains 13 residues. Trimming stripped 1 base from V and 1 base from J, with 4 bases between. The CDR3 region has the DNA TGTGCCAGTAGTATAGTTCAGAACACTGAAGCTTTCTTT. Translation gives CASSIVQNTEAFF.

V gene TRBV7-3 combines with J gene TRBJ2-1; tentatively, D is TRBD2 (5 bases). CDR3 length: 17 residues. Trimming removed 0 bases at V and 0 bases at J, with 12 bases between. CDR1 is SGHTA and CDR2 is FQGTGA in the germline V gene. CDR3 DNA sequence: TGTGCCAGCAGCTTAACGTCTAGCTCGAGCTCCTACAATGAGCAGTTCTTC. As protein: CASSLTSSSSSYNEQFF. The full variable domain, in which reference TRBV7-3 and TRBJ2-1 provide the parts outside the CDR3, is GAGVSQTPSNKVTEKGKYVELRCDPISGHTALYWYRQSLGQGPEFLIYFQGTGAADDSGLPNDRFFAVRPEGSVSTLKIQRTERGDSAVYLCASSLTSSSSSYNEQFFGPGTRLTVL.

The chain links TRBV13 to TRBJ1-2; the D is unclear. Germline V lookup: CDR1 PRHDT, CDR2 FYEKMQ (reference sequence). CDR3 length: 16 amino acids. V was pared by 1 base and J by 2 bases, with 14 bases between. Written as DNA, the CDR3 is TGTGCCAGCAGCTTAGATGGGGAGGGAATGAACTATGGCTACACCTTC. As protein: CASSLDGEGMNYGYTF.

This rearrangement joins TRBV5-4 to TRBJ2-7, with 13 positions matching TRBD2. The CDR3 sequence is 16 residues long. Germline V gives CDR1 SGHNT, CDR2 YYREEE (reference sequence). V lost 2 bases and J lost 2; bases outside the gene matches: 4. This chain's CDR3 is CASSFGTSGTAYEQYF. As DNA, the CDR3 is TGTGCCAGCAGCTTCGGGACTAGCGGGACTGCCTACGAGCAGTACTTC.

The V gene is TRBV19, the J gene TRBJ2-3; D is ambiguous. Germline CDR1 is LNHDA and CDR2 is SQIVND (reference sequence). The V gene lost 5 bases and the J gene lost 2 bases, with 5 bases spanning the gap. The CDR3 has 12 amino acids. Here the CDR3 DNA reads TGTGCCAGTAGTCCTACCACAGATACGCAGTATTTT. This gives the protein CASSPTTDTQYF.

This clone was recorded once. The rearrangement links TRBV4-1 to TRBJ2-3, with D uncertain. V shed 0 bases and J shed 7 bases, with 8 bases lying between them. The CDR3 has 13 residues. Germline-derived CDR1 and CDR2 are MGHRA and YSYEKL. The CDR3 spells CASSQDPGHTQYF. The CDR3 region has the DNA TGCGCCAGCAGCCAAGATCCTGGCCATACGCAGTATTTT.

The CDR3 loop reads CASTQGTGYGYTF. CDR3 in DNA: TGTGCCAGCACCCAGGGGACGGGCTATGGCTACACCTTC. The rearrangement links TRBV9 to TRBJ1-2; perhaps TRBD1 as D (6 bases). V was clipped by 6 bases and J by 4 bases, with 13 bases between them. The CDR3 has 13 amino acids. From germline, CDR1 is SGDLS and CDR2 YYNGEE.

The CDR3, as DNA: TGCGCCAGCAGCCAAGATAGGGGGGGTACCGACACCGGGGAGCTGTTTTTT. This sequence encodes CASSQDRGGTDTGELFF. V is TRBV4-3 and J is TRBJ2-2, with a tentative D call TRBD2 (7 bases). This CDR3 is built from 17 residues. V was cut by 0 bases and J by 3 bases, with 14 bases left in between. Looked up from germline, CDR1 is LGHNA and CDR2 is YSLEER.

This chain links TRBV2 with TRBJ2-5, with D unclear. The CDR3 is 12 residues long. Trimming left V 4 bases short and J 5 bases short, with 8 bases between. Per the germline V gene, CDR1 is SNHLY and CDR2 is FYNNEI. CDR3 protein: CASSVWPETQYF. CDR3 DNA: TGTGCCAGCAGTGTATGGCCGGAGACCCAGTACTTC.

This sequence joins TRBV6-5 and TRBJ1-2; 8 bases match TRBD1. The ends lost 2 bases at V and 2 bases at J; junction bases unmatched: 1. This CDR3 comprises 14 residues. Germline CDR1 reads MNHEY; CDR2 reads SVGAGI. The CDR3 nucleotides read TGTGCCAGCAGTTACGGACAGGGAAACTATGGCTACACCTTC. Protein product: CASSYGQGNYGYTF.

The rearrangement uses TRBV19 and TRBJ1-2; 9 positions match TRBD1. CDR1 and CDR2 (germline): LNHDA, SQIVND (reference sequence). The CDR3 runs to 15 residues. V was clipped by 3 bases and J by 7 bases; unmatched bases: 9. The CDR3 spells CASSITGQGRIGYTF. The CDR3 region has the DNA TGTGCCAGTAGTATTACAGGACAGGGGAGGATTGGCTACACCTTC.

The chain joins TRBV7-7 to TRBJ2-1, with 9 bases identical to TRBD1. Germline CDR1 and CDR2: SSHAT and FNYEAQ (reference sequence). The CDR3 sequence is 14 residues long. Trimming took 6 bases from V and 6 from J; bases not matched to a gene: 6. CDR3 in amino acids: CASSTGGVFNEQFF. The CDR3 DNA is TGTGCCAGCAGTACAGGGGGCGTTTTCAATGAGCAGTTCTTC.

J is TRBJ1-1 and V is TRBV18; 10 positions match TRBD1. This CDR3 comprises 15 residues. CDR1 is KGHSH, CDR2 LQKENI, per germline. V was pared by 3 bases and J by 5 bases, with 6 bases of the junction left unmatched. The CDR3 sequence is CASSPLGQGGTEAFF. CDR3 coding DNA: TGTGCCAGCTCACCTTTAGGACAGGGGGGAACTGAAGCTTTCTTT.

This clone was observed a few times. The CDR3 reads CASREQDQPQHF. For the CDR3, the DNA is TGTGCCAGCAGGGAACAGGATCAGCCCCAGCATTTT. J is TRBJ1-5 and V is TRBV2, with D perhaps matching TRBD1 (5 bases). There are 12 residues in the CDR3. The V end lost 6 bases, the J end lost 5 bases, and 8 bases lay between the germline ends. Germline V gene lookup returns CDR1 SNHLY and CDR2 FYNNEI.

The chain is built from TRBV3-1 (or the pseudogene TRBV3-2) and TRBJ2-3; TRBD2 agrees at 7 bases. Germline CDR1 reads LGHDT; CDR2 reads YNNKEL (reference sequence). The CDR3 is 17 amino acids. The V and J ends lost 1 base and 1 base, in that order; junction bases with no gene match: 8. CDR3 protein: CASSQALGLGGTDTQYF. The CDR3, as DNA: TGTGCCAGCAGCCAAGCCTTAGGACTAGGGGGCACAGATACGCAGTATTTT.

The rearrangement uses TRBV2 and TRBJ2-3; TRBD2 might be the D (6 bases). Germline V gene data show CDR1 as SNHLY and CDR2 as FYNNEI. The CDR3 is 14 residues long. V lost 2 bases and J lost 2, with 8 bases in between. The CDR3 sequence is CASSERLVTDTQYF. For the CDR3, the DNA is TGTGCCAGCAGTGAAAGACTAGTCACAGATACGCAGTATTTT.

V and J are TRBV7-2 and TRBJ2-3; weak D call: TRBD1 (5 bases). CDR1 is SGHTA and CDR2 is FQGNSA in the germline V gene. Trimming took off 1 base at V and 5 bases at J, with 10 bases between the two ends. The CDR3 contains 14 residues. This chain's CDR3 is CASSLGAGLDTQYF. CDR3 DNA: TGTGCCAGCAGCTTAGGGGCAGGGTTAGATACGCAGTATTTT.

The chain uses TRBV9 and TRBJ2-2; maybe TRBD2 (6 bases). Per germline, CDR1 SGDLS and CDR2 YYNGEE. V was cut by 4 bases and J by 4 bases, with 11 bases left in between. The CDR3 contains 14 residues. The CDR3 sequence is CASSISGSTGELFF. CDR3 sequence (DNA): TGTGCCAGCAGCATTAGCGGAAGCACCGGGGAGCTGTTTTTT.

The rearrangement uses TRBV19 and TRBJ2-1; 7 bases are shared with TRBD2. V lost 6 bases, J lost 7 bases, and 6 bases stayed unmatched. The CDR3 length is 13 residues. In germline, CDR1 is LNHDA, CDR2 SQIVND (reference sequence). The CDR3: CASRRGGGNEQFF. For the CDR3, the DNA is TGTGCCAGTAGACGTGGCGGGGGTAATGAGCAGTTCTTC. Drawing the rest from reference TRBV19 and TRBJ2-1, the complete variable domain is DGGITQSPKYLFRKEGQNVTLSCEQNLNHDAMYWYRQDPGQGLRLIYYSQIVNDFQKGDIAEGYSVSREKKESFPLTVTSAQKNPTAFYLCASRRGGGNEQFFGPGTRLTVL.

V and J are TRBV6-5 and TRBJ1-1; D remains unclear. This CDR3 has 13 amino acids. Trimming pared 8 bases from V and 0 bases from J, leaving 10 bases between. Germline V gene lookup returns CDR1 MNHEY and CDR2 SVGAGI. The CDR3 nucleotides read TGTGCCAGCCCTGACATTATGAACACTGAAGCTTTCTTT. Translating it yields CASPDIMNTEAFF.

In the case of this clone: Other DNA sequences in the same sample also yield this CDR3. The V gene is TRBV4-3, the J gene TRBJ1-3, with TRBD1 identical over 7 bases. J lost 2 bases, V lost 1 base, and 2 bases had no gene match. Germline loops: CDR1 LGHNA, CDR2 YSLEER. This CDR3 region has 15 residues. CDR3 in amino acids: CASSQGTGAGNTIYF. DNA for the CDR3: TGCGCCAGCAGCCAAGGAACAGGGGCTGGAAACACCATATATTTT.

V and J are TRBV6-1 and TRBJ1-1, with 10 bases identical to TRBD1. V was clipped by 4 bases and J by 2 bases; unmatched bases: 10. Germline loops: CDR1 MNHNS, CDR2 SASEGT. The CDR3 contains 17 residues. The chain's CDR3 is CASSAQPTGGINTEAFF. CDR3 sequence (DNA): TGTGCCAGCAGTGCCCAACCGACAGGGGGCATAAACACTGAAGCTTTCTTT.

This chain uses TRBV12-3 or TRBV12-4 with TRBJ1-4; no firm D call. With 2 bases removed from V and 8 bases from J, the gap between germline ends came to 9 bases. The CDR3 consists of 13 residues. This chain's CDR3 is CASSLQAGEKLFF. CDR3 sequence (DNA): TGTGCCAGCAGTTTACAGGCGGGAGAAAAACTGTTTTTT.

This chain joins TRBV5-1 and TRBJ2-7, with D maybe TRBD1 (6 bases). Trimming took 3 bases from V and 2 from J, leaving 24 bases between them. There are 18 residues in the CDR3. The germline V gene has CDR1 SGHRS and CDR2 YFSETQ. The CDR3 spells CASSYWATGTSNAYEQYF. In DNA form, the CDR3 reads TGCGCCAGCAGCTATTGGGCAACAGGGACCTCAAATGCCTACGAGCAGTACTTC.

Here the CDR3 reads CAGGTSGGPWETQYF. CDR3 sequence (DNA): TGTGCCGGAGGGACTAGCGGGGGGCCGTGGGAGACCCAGTACTTC. J is TRBJ2-5 and V is TRBV2; 15 positions agree with TRBD2. Trimming cost V 11 bases and J 5 bases; bases outside gene matches: 9. CDR1 and CDR2 (germline): SNHLY, FYNNEI. CDR3 length: 15 residues.

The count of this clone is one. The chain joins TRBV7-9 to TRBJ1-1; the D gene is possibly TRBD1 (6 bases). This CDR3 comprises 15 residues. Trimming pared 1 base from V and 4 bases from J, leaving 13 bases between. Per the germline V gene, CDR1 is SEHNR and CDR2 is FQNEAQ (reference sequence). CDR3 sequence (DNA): TGTGCCAGCAGCTTAGTCGCAGGGGCTGTCACTGAAGCTTTCTTT. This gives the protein CASSLVAGAVTEAFF.

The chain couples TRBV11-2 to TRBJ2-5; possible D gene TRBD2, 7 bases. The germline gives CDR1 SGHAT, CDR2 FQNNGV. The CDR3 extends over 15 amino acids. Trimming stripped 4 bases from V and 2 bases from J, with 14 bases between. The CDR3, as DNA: TGTGCCAGCAGCTCCCCGGGGGGCGGGCAAGAGACCCAGTACTTC. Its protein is CASSSPGGGQETQYF.